A single sample is the source of the 15 T cell receptor beta chains below, sequenced in a study of preoperative IRX-2 immunotherapy in early breast cancer. The method was immunoSEQ multiplex PCR; TCRdb's version includes in-frame clones alone and lacks a portion of them. Here the sample spans around 28,000 clones, around 75% being singletons. As for treatment: preoperative locoregional IRX-2 cytokine immunotherapy. The source material was lymph node tissue, sampled before IRX-2 immunotherapy. The receptor source for this set is a human donor with breast cancer.

The V gene is TRBV6-8, the J gene TRBJ1-2, with 12 bases that match TRBD1. The CDR3 runs to 15 residues. Trimming removed 6 bases from V and 3 bases from J; junction bases left unmatched: 5. Germline CDR1 and CDR2: MNHGY and SAAAGT. CDR3 coding DNA: TGTGCCAGCAGGGGACAGGGGGCGGGAGACTATGGCTACACCTTC. This sequence encodes CASRGQGAGDYGYTF.

V and J are TRBV5-1 and TRBJ2-2; TRBD1 is a possible D gene (6 bases). V gave up 0 bases and J gave up 4 bases, with 22 bases separating them. The CDR3 runs 19 residues. Germline assignment: CDR1 SGHRS and CDR2 YFSETQ. CDR3 sequence reads: CASSLGFLTGPPTTGELFF. CDR3 sequence (DNA): TGCGCCAGCAGCTTGGGATTTCTGACAGGACCCCCGACCACCGGGGAGCTGTTTTTT.

This sequence joins TRBV5-1 and TRBJ2-3; D possibly corresponds to TRBD2 (6 bases). CDR1 and CDR2 (germline): SGHRS, YFSETQ. The germline V and J ends were trimmed by 7 bases and 3 bases, with 18 bases remaining between them. This CDR3 region has 15 residues. CDR3 in DNA: TGCGCCAGCCTCCCGGGGGTCCCGCATACAGATACGCAGTATTTT. Translating it yields CASLPGVPHTDTQYF.

The chain employs TRBV30 and TRBJ1-4; a possible D gene is TRBD1 (5 bases). V was clipped by 8 bases and J by 5 bases, with 15 bases between them. CDR1 and CDR2 from the germline V gene are GTSNPN and SVGIG (reference sequence). CDR3 size: 13 residues. This CDR3 is CALARGYNEKLFF. The CDR3 DNA follows: TGTGCCCTAGCAAGGGGCTACAATGAAAAACTGTTTTTT.

V gene TRBV11-3 combines with J gene TRBJ1-5; the D gene is possibly TRBD1 (5 bases). Trimming removed 5 bases from V and 5 bases from J, with 16 bases in between. CDR1 is SGHNT and CDR2 is YENEEA in the germline V gene. The CDR3 has 15 residues. The CDR3 DNA reads as TGTGCCAGCAGCCAGCAAAGGTGGGGCGATCAGCCCCAGCATTTT. Encoded protein: CASSQQRWGDQPQHF.

A single count supports this clone. J is TRBJ1-2 and V is TRBV6-8; TRBD1 agrees at 8 bases. With 6 bases clipped from V and 4 bases from J, the junction kept 7 bases outside the gene matches. The CDR3 totals 14 residues. Germline assignment: CDR1 MNHGY and CDR2 SAAAGT. The CDR3 region has the DNA TGTGCCAGCAGCGGGACAGGAGGGACCTATGGCTACACCTTC. Its protein is CASSGTGGTYGYTF.

This CDR3 is CASSIVGKSYEQYF. CDR3 DNA sequence: TGTGCCAGTAGTATAGTCGGCAAGAGCTACGAGCAGTACTTC. The chain couples TRBV19 to TRBJ2-7; D unresolved. The V gene lost 1 base and the J gene lost 3 bases, with 10 bases spanning the gap. CDR3 length: 14 amino acids. The germline V gene has CDR1 LNHDA and CDR2 SQIVND (reference sequence).

In DNA form, the CDR3 reads TGTGCCAGCTCACCACAAGGGTTGGAGACCCAGTACTTC. This translates into CASSPQGLETQYF. This chain links TRBV18 with TRBJ2-5; the D is unclear. V lost 1 base and J 5 bases, leaving 8 bases between the germline ends. The CDR3 is 13 residues long. In germline, CDR1 is KGHSH, CDR2 LQKENI. Full variable domain (missing parts from reference TRBV18 and TRBJ2-5): NAGVMQNPRHLVRRRGQEARLRCSPMKGHSHVYWYRQLPEEGLKFMVYLQKENIIDESGMPKERFSAEFPKEGPSILRIQQVVRGDSAAYFCASSPQGLETQYFGPGTRLLVL.

This chain links TRBV6-8 with TRBJ1-1; D is perhaps TRBD1 (5 bases). The CDR3 covers 15 residues. Germline V CDR1 and CDR2: MNHGY, SAAAGT. V lost 0 bases to trimming and J lost 4 bases, with 12 bases between them. The CDR3 reads CASSYSSGKGTEAFF. The CDR3 region has the DNA TGTGCCAGCAGTTACTCGTCAGGGAAGGGCACTGAAGCTTTCTTT.

The V and J genes are TRBV12-5 and TRBJ1-5; 10 bases fit TRBD1. Germline CDR1 and CDR2: LGHNT and FRNRAP. The CDR3 covers 15 residues. CDR3 sequence: CASTRDRGLDQPQHF. CDR3 DNA sequence: TGTGCCAGCACCAGGGACAGGGGATTGGATCAGCCCCAGCATTTT.

The chain joins TRBV7-1 to TRBJ2-1; D is ambiguous. TRBV7-1 carries the ORF label, with uncertain function. CDR3 length: 14 residues. Trimming took off 5 bases at V and 5 bases at J, with 13 bases between the two ends. In nucleotides, the CDR3 is TGTGCCAGCAGCCAAGGTTACCGGGACAATGAGCAGTTCTTC. It yields the protein CASSQGYRDNEQFF.

The rearrangement joins TRBV19 to TRBJ2-3; 8 nucleotides agree with TRBD2. The CDR3 has 15 residues. V shed 3 bases and J 1 base; nucleotides not matched to a gene: 3. Germline assignment: CDR1 LNHDA and CDR2 SQIVND (reference sequence). The CDR3 loop is CASSMVAGRTDTQYF. The CDR3 region has the DNA TGTGCCAGTAGTATGGTAGCGGGGCGCACAGATACGCAGTATTTT. The full variable domain, in which reference TRBV19 and TRBJ2-3 provide the parts outside the CDR3, is DGGITQSPKYLFRKEGQNVTLSCEQNLNHDAMYWYRQDPGQGLRLIYYSQIVNDFQKGDIAEGYSVSREKKESFPLTVTSAQKNPTAFYLCASSMVAGRTDTQYFGPGTRLTVL.

As concerns this clone: At one boundary the junction diverges from the germline segment, which might be a read error. This rearrangement joins TRBV6-8 to TRBJ1-5; perhaps TRBD1 as D (5 bases). This CDR3 comprises 12 residues. Per the germline V gene, CDR1 is MNHGY and CDR2 is SAAAGT. CDR3 nucleotides: TGTGTCAGCGGGGGAGATTATCAGCCCCAGCATTTT. The encoded protein is CVSGGDYQPQHF.

The chain has TRBV5-1 and TRBJ2-1; tentatively, D is TRBD1 (5 bases). V lost 5 bases, J lost 5 bases, and 17 bases lay in between. The CDR3 runs to 15 residues. Germline V gene data show CDR1 as SGHRS and CDR2 as YFSETQ. The CDR3 DNA reads TGCGCCAGCAGACCAGACGGACATTCGGACAATGAGCAGTTCTTC. Translating gives CASRPDGHSDNEQFF.

The chain joins TRBV5-1 to TRBJ1-2; no definite D call. This CDR3 region has 15 residues. Germline lookup yields CDR1 SGHRS and CDR2 YFSETQ. Trimming took 0 bases from V and 1 from J, leaving 10 bases between them. This CDR3 is CASSLGVVDNYGYTF. DNA for the CDR3: TGCGCCAGCAGCTTGGGAGTTGTAGATAACTATGGCTACACCTTC. The variable domain in full, completed from reference TRBV5-1 and TRBJ1-2, reads KAGVTQTPRYLIKTRGQQVTLSCSPISGHRSVSWYQQTPGQGLQFLFEYFSETQRNKGNFPGRFSGRQFSNSRSEMNVSTLELGDSALYLCASSLGVVDNYGYTFGSGTRLTVV.